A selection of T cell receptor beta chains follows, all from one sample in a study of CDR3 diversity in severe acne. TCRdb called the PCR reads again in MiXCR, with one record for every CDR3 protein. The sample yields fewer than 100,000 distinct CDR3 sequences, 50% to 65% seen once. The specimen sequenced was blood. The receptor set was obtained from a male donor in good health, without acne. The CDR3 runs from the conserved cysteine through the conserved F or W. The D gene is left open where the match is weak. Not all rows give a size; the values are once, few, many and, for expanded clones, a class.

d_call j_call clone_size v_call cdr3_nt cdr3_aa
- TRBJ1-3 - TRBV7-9 TGTGCCAGCAGACGATTGGGGCTCTCTGGAAACACCATATATTTT CASRRLGLSGNTIYF
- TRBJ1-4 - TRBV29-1 TGCAGCGTTGAAGGGCAAGGGGACGGTGAAAAACTGTTTTTT CSVEGQGDGEKLFF
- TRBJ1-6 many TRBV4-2 TGTGCCAGCAGCCAAGTATACGCAGGCGGCCTCGGTTCACCCCTCCACTTT CASSQVYAGGLGSPLHF
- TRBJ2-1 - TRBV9 TGTGCCAGCAGCGTCTCCGGCTCGGGGGCGGATGAGCAGTTCTTC CASSVSGSGADEQFF
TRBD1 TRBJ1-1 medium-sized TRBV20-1 TGCAGTGCTAGGAGACAGGGCACTGAAGCTTTCTTT CSARRQGTEAFF
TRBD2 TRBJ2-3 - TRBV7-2 TGTGCCAGCAGCCCCCATACTAGCGGGAGTTTCATAGATACGCAGTATTTT CASSPHTSGSFIDTQYF
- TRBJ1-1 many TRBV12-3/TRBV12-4 TGTGCCAGCAGCCAGGGTGGCACTGAAGCTTTCTTT CASSQGGTEAFF
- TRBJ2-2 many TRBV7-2 TGTGCCAGCAGCTTACTCGGACAGCCGAACACCGGGGAGCTGTTTTTT CASSLLGQPNTGELFF
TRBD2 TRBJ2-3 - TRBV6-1 TGTGCCAGCAGACAGGCCGGGGGGGCAGATACGCAGTATTTT CASRQAGGADTQYF
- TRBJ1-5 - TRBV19 TGTGCAAGAAGGACCTGGCAGCGGAATCAGCCCCAGCATTTT CARRTWQRNQPQHF
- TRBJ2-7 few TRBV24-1 TGTGCCACCAGTGACGAAGGTCCGGACTACGAGCAGTACTTC CATSDEGPDYEQYF
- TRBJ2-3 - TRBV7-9 TGTGCCAGCAGCTTAGGGGCGGGATTTTCAGATACGCAGTATTTT CASSLGAGFSDTQYF
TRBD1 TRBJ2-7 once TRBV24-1 TGTGCCACAGCAAGACAGGGCTCCTACGAGCAGTACTTC CATARQGSYEQYF
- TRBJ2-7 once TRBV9 TGTGCCAGCAGCGTAGGAGAGAACGAGCAGTACTTC CASSVGENEQYF
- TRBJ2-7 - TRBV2 TGTGCCACCTTAACTAATTCCTACGAGCAGTACTTC CATLTNSYEQYF
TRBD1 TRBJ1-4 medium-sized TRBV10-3 TGTGCCATCAGTGCCGGGACAGCGGCCGAAAAACTGTTTTTT CAISAGTAAEKLFF
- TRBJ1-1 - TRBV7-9 TGTGCCAGCAGCTTATGGACGGGTAGGCACACTGAAGCTTTCTTT CASSLWTGRHTEAFF